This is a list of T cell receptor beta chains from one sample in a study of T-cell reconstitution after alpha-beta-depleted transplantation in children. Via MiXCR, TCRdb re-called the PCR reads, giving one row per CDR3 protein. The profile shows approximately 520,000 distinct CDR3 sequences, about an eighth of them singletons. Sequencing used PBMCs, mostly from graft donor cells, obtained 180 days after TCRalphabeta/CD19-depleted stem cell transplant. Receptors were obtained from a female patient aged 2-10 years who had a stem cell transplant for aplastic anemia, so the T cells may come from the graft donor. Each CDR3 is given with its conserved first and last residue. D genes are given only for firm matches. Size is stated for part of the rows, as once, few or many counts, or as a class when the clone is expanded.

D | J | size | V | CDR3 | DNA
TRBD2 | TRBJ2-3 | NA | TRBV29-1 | CSVGGGLAGDTQYF | TGCAGCGTTGGAGGTGGACTAGCGGGGGATACGCAGTATTTT
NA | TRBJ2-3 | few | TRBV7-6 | CASSLGVVWVEGTDTQYF | TGTGCCAGCAGCTTGGGAGTCGTGTGGGTAGAAGGGACAGATACGCAGTATTTT
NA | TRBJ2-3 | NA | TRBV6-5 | CASSWADTQYF | TGTGCCAGCAGTTGGGCGGATACGCAGTATTTT
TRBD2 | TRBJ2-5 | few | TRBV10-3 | CAISDASGRQTQYF | TGTGCCATCAGTGACGCTAGCGGGAGACAGACCCAGTACTTC
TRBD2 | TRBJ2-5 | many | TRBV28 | CASSFTSGGAETQYF | TGTGCCAGCAGTTTTACTAGCGGGGGGGCTGAGACCCAGTACTTC
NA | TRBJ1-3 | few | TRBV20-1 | CSAGGLAAGLSAIYF | TGCAGTGCTGGGGGGTTGGCGGCAGGGTTGTCGGCCATATATTTT
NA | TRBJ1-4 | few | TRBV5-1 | CASSPRLSAREKLFF | TGCGCCAGCAGCCCCAGACTGAGTGCGAGAGAAAAACTGTTTTTT
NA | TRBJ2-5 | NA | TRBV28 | CASSLGFETQYF | TGTGCCAGCAGTTTGGGTTTCGAGACCCAGTACTTC
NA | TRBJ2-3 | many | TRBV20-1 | CSARVRPDTQYF | TGCAGTGCTAGAGTGCGACCAGATACGCAGTATTTT
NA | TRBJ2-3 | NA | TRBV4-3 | CASSQGAQLGTDTQYF | TGCGCCAGCAGCCAAGGAGCGCAACTTGGCACAGATACGCAGTATTTT
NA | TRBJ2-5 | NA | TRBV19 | CASREGAGEETQYF | TGTGCCAGCCGGGAAGGGGCAGGTGAAGAGACCCAGTACTTC
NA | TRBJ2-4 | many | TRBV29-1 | CSVEGGTVKNIQYF | TGCAGCGTTGAAGGGGGAACGGTCAAAAACATTCAGTACTTC
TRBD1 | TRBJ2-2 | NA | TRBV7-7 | CASSTGGAGTGELFF | TGTGCCAGCAGTACAGGGGGCGCAGGAACCGGGGAGCTGTTTTTT
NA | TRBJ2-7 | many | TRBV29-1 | CSVGGRVFGRASSLNEQYF | TGCAGCGTTGGTGGCAGGGTTTTCGGGCGGGCGTCTTCTCTGAACGAGCAGTACTTC
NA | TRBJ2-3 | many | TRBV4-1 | CASSQTPSPPYTDTQYF | TGCGCCAGCAGCCAGACGCCCTCGCCTCCCTATACAGATACGCAGTATTTT
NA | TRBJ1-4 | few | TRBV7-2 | CASSLEWTVRNEKLFF | TGTGCCAGCAGCTTAGAGTGGACTGTGCGTAATGAAAAACTGTTTTTT
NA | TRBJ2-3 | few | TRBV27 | CASSLHGDTQYF | TGTGCCAGCAGTCTGCATGGAGATACGCAGTATTTT
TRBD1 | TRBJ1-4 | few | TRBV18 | CASSPPGTGPEKLFF | TGTGCCAGCTCACCCCCCGGGACAGGGCCTGAAAAACTGTTTTTT
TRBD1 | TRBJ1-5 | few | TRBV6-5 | CASSYAEGTDNQPQHF | TGTGCCAGCAGTTACGCGGAGGGGACAGACAATCAGCCCCAGCATTTT
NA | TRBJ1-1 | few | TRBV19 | CASSLSAGGNTEAFF | TGTGCCAGTAGTCTCAGCGCCGGAGGGAACACTGAAGCTTTCTTT
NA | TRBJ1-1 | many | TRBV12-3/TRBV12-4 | CASSLAGLGTEAFF | TGTGCCAGCAGTTTAGCAGGGTTAGGAACTGAAGCTTTCTTT
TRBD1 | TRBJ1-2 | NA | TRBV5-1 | CASSLDDRDLYGYTF | TGCGCCAGCAGCTTGGATGACAGGGATCTCTATGGCTACACCTTC
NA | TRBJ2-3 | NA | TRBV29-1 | CSVRDSGAGDTQYF | TGCAGCGTCCGGGACTCCGGCGCAGGGGATACGCAGTATTTT
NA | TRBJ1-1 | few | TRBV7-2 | CASSLKFNSEAFF | TGTGCCAGCAGCTTAAAATTTAACAGTGAAGCTTTCTTT
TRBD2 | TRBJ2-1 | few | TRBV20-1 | CSAIGLAGTNEQFF | TGCAGTGCCATAGGGCTAGCGGGTACCAATGAGCAGTTCTTC
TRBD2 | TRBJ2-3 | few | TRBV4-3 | CASSQEWPSGSGATDTQYF | TGCGCCAGCAGCCAAGAGTGGCCTAGCGGGTCCGGGGCTACAGATACGCAGTATTTT
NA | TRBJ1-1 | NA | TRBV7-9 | CASSSAETENTEAFF | TGTGCCAGCAGCTCAGCCGAGACAGAGAACACTGAAGCTTTCTTT
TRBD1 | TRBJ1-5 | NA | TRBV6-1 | CASSRQGQINQPQHF | TGTGCCAGCAGTCGACAGGGGCAAATAAATCAGCCCCAGCATTTT
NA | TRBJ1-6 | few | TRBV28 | CASSLSRKISPLHF | TGTGCCAGCAGTTTATCCAGGAAGATTTCACCCCTCCACTTT
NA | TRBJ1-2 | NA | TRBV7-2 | CASSLEVHGYTF | TGTGCCAGCAGCTTAGAGGTCCATGGCTACACCTTC
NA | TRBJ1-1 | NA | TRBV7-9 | CASNWPNTEAFF | TGTGCCAGCAATTGGCCGAACACTGAAGCTTTCTTT
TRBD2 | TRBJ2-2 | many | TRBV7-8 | CASSLGLAGEGAGELFF | TGTGCCAGCAGCTTGGGACTAGCGGGAGAGGGGGCCGGGGAGCTGTTTTTT
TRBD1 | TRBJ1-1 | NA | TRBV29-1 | CSVMGQGSSTEAFF | TGCAGCGTGATGGGACAGGGGTCGAGCACTGAAGCTTTCTTT
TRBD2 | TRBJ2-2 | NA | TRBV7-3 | CASSSPGLAGVTGELFF | TGTGCCAGCAGCTCCCCCGGACTAGCGGGAGTCACCGGGGAGCTGTTTTTT
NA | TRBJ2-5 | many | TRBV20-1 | CSARDLAQGGSGETQYF | TGCAGTGCTAGAGATCTCGCACAGGGTGGATCGGGGGAGACCCAGTACTTC
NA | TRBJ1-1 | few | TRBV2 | CASSGPGATEAFF | TGTGCCAGCAGTGGCCCAGGGGCCACTGAAGCTTTCTTT
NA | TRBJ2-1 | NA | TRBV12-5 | CASGPGASVYNEQFF | TGTGCTAGTGGTCCCGGAGCGTCCGTCTACAATGAGCAGTTCTTC
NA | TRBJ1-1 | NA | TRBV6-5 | CASSYSGSSTEAFF | TGTGCCAGCAGTTACTCGGGTAGTAGCACTGAAGCTTTCTTT
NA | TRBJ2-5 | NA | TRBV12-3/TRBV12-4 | CASSLAGFQETQYF | TGTGCCAGCAGTTTAGCGGGGTTCCAAGAGACCCAGTACTTC
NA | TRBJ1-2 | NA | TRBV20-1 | CSAREGGNYGYTF | TGCAGTGCTAGAGAGGGCGGGAACTATGGCTACACCTTC
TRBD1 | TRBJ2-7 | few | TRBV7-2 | CASSWTGDHEQYF | TGTGCCAGCAGCTGGACAGGGGACCACGAGCAGTACTTC
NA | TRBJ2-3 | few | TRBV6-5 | CASSYEGSSTDTQYF | TGTGCCAGCAGTTACGAGGGCTCCAGCACAGATACGCAGTATTTT
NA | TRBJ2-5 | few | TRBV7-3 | CASSSGGGRETQYF | TGTGCCAGCAGCTCCGGTGGGGGACGGGAGACCCAGTACTTC
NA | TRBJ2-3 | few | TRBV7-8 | CASSSRAVTSTDTQYF | TGTGCCAGCAGCTCCAGGGCAGTCACTAGCACAGATACGCAGTATTTT
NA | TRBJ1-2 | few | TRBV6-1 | CASSEGRVGYTF | TGTGCCAGCAGTGAGGGCAGGGTTGGCTACACCTTC
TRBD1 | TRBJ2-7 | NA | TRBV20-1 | CSALTGGRTYEQYF | TGCAGTGCTTTGACAGGGGGCCGGACCTACGAGCAGTACTTC
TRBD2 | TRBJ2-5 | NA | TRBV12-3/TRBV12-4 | CASSLGPSGSRKTQYF | TGTGCCAGCAGTTTAGGTCCTAGCGGGAGCAGAAAGACCCAGTACTTC
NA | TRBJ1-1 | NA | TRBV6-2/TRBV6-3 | CASSYSMVRGFSF | TGTGCCAGCAGTTACTCGATGGTTAGAGGGTTCTCGTTT
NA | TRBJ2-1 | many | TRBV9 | CASGNPGLYNEQFF | TGTGCCAGCGGGAACCCAGGGCTCTACAATGAGCAGTTCTTC
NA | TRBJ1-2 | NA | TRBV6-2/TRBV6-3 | CASTTGSYGYTF | TGTGCCAGCACCACAGGGAGCTATGGCTACACCTTC
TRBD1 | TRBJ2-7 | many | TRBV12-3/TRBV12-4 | CASSYIRGTYEQYF | TGTGCCAGCAGTTATATCAGGGGGACCTACGAGCAGTACTTC
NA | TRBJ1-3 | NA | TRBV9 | CASSVDGAGNTIYF | TGTGCCAGCAGCGTAGATGGGGCTGGAAACACCATATATTTT
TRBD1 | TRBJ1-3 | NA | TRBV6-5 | CASSYSGTGSSLDTIYF | TGTGCCAGCAGTTACTCCGGGACAGGGTCTAGTCTGGACACCATATATTTT
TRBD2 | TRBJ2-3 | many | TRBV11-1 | CASSFFRREGHGTDTQYF | TGTGCCAGCAGCTTTTTTCGACGGGAGGGCCATGGCACAGATACGCAGTATTTT
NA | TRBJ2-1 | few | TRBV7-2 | CASSLAGGNPPYNEQFF | TGTGCCAGCAGCTTAGCCGGGGGTAACCCACCCTACAATGAGCAGTTCTTC